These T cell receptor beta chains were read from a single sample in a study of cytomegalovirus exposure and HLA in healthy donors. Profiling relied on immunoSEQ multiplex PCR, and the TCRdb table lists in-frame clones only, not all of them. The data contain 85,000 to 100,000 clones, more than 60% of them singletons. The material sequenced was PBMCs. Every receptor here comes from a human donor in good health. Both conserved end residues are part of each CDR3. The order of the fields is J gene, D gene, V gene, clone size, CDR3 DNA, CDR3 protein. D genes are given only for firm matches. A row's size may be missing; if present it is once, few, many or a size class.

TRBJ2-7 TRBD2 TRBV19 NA TGTGCCAGTAGTACCCTCTTTGGCGGGAGGAGAGGGAGCGAGCAGTACTTC CASSTLFGGRRGSEQYF
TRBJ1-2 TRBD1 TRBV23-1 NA TGCGCCAGCAGTCAAAGAGGGACAGGGAACAATGGCTACACCTTC CASSQRGTGNNGYTF
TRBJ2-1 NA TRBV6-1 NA TGTGCCAGCAGTGAACAGAATAACAATGGGCAGTTCTTC CASSEQNNNGQFF
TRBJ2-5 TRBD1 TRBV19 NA TGTGCCAGTAGCCCCCTAGGACAGGGTGGGCAGACCCAGTACTTC CASSPLGQGGQTQYF
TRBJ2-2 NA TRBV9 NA TGTGCCACCTCCCACGGTGCGAATACCGGGGAGCTGTTTTTT CATSHGANTGELFF
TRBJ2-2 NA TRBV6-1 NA TGTGCCAGCACCCTGAGGTTCACCGGGGAGCTGTTTTTT CASTLRFTGELFF
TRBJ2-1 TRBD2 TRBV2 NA TGTGCCAGCAGTGAAAGGGCTAGCGGCTACAATGAGCAGTTCTTC CASSERASGYNEQFF
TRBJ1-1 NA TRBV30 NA TGTGCCTGGAGTGTAGTGTACGGGGGTACTGAAGCTTTCTTT CAWSVVYGGTEAFF
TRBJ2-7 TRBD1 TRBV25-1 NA TGTGCCAGCAGGGGGGGACAGGGGATATCCTACGAGCAGTACTTC CASRGGQGISYEQYF
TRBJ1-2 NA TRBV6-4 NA TGTGCCAGCAGTGACTCGTTATTGGCAGGCATAGTCTATGGCTACACCTTC CASSDSLLAGIVYGYTF
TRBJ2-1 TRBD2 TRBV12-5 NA TGTGCTAGTGTCGGACTAGCGGGAGTAGGGGAGCAGTTCTTC CASVGLAGVGEQFF
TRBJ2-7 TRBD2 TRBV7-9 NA TGTGCCAGCAGCTCCCTTGCGCTAGCGGGAGGGCCAGGATACGAGCAGTACTTC CASSSLALAGGPGYEQYF
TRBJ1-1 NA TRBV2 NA TGTGCCAAAAATGATCCGGGGGGTGAAGCTTTCTTT CAKNDPGGEAFF
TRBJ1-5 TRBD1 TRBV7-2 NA TGTGCCAGCAGCCGCGACAGGGTTCAGCCCCAGCATTTT CASSRDRVQPQHF
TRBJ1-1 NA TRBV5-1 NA TGCGCCAGCAGCTTGGGGGGAGGGTGGGAGCAGAACACTGAAGCTTTCTTT CASSLGGGWEQNTEAFF
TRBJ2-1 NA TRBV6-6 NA TGTGCCAGCAGTTACTTCTACAGGGAAAACAATGAGCAGTTCTTC CASSYFYRENNEQFF
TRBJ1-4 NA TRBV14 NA TGTGCCAGCAGCTTCCGGATCCCCCAGCTCGGGGAAAAACTGTTTTTT CASSFRIPQLGEKLFF
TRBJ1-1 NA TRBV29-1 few TGCAGCGTCAGGACAGTTTACAAGGAAGCTTTCTTT CSVRTVYKEAFF
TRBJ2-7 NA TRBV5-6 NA TGTGCCAGCAGCTTGTACCAGGGCCTAGGGTACGAGCAGTACTTC CASSLYQGLGYEQYF
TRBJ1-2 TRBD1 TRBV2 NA TGTGCCAGCAGAGGACAGGGGGGGATTGCCTATGGCTACCCCTTC CASRGQGGIAYGYPF
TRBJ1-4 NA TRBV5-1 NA TGCGCCAGCAGCTTGGGACAGAATGAAAAACTGTTTTTT CASSLGQNEKLFF
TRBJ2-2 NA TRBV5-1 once TGCGCCAGCAGCTTAACCGGGATGAACACCGGGGAGCTGTTTTTT CASSLTGMNTGELFF
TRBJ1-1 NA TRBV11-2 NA TGTGCCAGCAGCTTAGCCGCGGCAAAAGGCTATGTCACTGAAGCTTTCTTT CASSLAAAKGYVTEAFF
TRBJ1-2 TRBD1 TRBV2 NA TGTGCCAGCAGTGTGGCCAGGGGGCGCCTGGGGGGCGGCTACACCTTC CASSVARGRLGGGYTF
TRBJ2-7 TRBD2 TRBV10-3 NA TGTGCCACCGGGACTAGCGGGAGACAGTACGAGCAGTACTTC CATGTSGRQYEQYF
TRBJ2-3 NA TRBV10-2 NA TGCGCCAGCAAAAGCGGGCCAGGGCCAGATACGCAGTATTTT CASKSGPGPDTQYF
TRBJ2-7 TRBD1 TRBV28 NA TGTGCCAGCGGGACAGGGGGCGTTCTGGGCTACGAGCAGTACTTC CASGTGGVLGYEQYF
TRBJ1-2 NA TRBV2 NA TGTGCCAGCAGTGAATCGGCAGGGAATGGATATGGCTACACCTTC CASSESAGNGYGYTF
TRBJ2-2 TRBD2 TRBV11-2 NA TGTGCCAGCAGCTTATTTTCTAGCGGGGAGGTCGGGATCGGGGAGCTGTTTTTT CASSLFSSGEVGIGELFF
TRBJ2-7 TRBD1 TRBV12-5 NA TGTGCTAGTGGTCCTGCGGCGGACAGGGGCAGCCACGAGCAGTACTTC CASGPAADRGSHEQYF
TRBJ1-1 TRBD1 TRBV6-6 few TGTGCCAGCCTCCCAGGGGGGCCGAACACTGAAGCTTTCTTT CASLPGGPNTEAFF
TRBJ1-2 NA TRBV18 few TGTGCCAGCTCACCAACTTCACCCCGGGATGGCTACACCTTC CASSPTSPRDGYTF
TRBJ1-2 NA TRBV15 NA TGTGCCACCAGCGGAGGCGAGGCGAAGGATAGATCTTATGGCTACACCTTC CATSGGEAKDRSYGYTF
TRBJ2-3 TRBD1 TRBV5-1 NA TGCGCCAGCAGCCCTGGACAGGGGAGCACAGATACGCAGTATTTT CASSPGQGSTDTQYF
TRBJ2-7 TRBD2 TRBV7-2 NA TGTGCCAGCAGCTTAGCGTCTAGCGGGTCCCCCTACGAGCAGTACTTC CASSLASSGSPYEQYF
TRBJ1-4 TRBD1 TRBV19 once TGTGCCAGTAGTGACCTTACCGGGACAGCTTATAATGAAAAACTGTTTTTT CASSDLTGTAYNEKLFF
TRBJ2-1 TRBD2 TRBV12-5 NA TGTGCTAGTGGTTTGGCGGGGACTAGCGGGGCCGCGGGTGAGCAGTTCTTC CASGLAGTSGAAGEQFF
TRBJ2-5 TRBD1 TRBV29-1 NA TGCAGCGTTGAAGATCGGGGACAGCAAGAGACCCAGTACTTC CSVEDRGQQETQYF
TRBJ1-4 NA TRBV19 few TGTGCCAGTAGTATAGACACAACGAATGAAAAACTGTTTTTT CASSIDTTNEKLFF
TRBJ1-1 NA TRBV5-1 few TGCGCCAGCAGCTCCGTCAACACTGAAGCTTTCTTT CASSSVNTEAFF
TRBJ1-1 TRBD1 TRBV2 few TGTGCCAGCAGTGAAGCCGGACAGGGGGTTGGGACTGAAGCTTTCTTT CASSEAGQGVGTEAFF
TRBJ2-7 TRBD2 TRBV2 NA TGTGCCAGCTGGGGATTAGCGGGACCGGGGGAGCAGTACTTC CASWGLAGPGEQYF